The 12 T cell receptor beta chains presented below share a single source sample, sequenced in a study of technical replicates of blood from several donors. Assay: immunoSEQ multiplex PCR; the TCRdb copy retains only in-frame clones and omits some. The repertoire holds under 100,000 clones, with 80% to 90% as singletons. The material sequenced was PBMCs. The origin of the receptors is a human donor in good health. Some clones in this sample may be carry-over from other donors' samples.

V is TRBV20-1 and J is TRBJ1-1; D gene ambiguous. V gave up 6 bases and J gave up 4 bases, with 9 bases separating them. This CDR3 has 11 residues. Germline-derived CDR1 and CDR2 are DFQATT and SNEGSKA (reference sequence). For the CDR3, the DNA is TGCAGTGCCCATGGGCTCACTGAAGCTTTCTTT. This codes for CSAHGLTEAFF.

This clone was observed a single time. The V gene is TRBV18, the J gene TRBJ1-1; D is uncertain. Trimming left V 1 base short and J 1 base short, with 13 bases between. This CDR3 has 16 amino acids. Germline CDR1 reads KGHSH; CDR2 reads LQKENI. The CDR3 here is CASSPLSNRGNTEAFF. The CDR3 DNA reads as TGTGCCAGCTCACCACTCAGTAATCGGGGGAACACTGAAGCTTTCTTT. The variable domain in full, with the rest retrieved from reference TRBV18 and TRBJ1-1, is NAGVMQNPRHLVRRRGQEARLRCSPMKGHSHVYWYRQLPEEGLKFMVYLQKENIIDESGMPKERFSAEFPKEGPSILRIQQVVRGDSAAYFCASSPLSNRGNTEAFFGQGTRLTVV.

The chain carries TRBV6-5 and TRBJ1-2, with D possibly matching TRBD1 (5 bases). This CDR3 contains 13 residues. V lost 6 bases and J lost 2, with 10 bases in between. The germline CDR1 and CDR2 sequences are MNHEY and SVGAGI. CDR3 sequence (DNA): TGTGCCAGCAGGACAGATTTGAACTATGGCTACACCTTC. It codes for CASRTDLNYGYTF.

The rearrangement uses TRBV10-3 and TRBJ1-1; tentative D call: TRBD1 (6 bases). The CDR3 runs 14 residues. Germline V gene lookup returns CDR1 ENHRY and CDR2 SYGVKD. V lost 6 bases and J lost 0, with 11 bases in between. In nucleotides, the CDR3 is TGTGCCATCAGCGGACAGTTGATGAACACTGAAGCTTTCTTT. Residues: CAISGQLMNTEAFF.

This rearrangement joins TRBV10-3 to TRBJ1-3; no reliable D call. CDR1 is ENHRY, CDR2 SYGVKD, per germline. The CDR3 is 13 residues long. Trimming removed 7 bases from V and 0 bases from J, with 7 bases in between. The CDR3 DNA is TGTGCCATCAACGCAGGCTCTGGAAACACCATATATTTT. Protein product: CAINAGSGNTIYF.

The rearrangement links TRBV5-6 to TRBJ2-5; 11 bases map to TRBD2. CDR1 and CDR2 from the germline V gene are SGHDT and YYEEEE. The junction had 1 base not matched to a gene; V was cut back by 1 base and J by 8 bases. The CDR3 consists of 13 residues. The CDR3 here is CASSLTSGSTQYF. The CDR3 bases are TGTGCCAGCAGCTTGACTAGCGGGAGTACCCAGTACTTC.

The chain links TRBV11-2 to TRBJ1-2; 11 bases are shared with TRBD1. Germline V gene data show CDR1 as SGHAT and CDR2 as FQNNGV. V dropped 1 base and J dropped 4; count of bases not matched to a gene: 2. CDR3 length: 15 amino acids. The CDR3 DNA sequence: TGTGCCAGCAGCTTAGGGACAGGGGGCTTCTATGGCTACACCTTC. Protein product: CASSLGTGGFYGYTF.

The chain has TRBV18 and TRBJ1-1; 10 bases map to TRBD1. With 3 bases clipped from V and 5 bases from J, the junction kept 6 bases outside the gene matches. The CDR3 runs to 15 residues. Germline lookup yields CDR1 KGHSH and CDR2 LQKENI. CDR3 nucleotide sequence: TGTGCCAGCTCACCTAATACGGGACAGGGGACTGAAGCTTTCTTT. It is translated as CASSPNTGQGTEAFF.

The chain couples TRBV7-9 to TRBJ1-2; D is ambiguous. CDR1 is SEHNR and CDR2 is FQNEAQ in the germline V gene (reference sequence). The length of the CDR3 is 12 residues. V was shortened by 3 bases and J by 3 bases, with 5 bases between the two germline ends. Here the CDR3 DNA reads TGTGCCAGCAGCTTCGGTGACTATGGCTACACCTTC. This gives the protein CASSFGDYGYTF.

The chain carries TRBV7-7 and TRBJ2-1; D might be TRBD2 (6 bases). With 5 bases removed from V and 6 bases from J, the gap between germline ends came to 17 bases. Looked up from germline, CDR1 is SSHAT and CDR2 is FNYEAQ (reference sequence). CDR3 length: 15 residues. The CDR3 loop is CASSKEEGSRNEQFF. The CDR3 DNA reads TGTGCCAGCAGCAAAGAGGAGGGGTCTCGCAATGAGCAGTTCTTC.

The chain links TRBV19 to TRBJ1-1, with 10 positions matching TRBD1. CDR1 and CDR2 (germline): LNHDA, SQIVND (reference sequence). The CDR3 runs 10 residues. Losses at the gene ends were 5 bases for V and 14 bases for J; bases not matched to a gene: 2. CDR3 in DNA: TGTGCCAGTAGTGGGGACAGGGGATTCTTT. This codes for CASSGDRGFF.

CDR3 residues: CASSDPRTASYEQYF. CDR3 in DNA: TGTGCCAGCAGTGACCCCCGGACAGCATCCTACGAGCAGTACTTC. The rearrangement joins TRBV2 to TRBJ2-7, with D possibly matching TRBD1 (6 bases). The CDR3 loop spans 15 amino acids. Germline V gives CDR1 SNHLY, CDR2 FYNNEI. Between the trimmed V and J ends, which lost 3 bases and 1 base, there was a span of 13 bases. Full variable domain (missing parts from reference TRBV2 and TRBJ2-7): EPEVTQTPSHQVTQMGQEVILRCVPISNHLYFYWYRQILGQKVEFLVSFYNNEISEKSEIFDDQFSVERPDGSNFTLKIRSTKLEDSAMYFCASSDPRTASYEQYFGPGTRLTVT.